This T cell receptor (beta chain) emerged from a study of type 1 regulatory T cells. Study-wide context: An in vitro protocol generated T-allo10, a Tr1-enriched, alloantigen-specific CD4 T cell product.

This CDR3 has 15 residues. V was pared by 5 bases and J by 4 bases, with 18 bases between. The V gene's germline CDR1 is SGHTA and CDR2 FQGNSA. TCRdb reprocessed the reads via MiXCR and lists one record per CDR3 protein. The sample yields 88,000 or so distinct CDR3 sequences, around a third seen once. The sequence was collected from a human donor in good health. This chain joins TRBV7-2 and TRBJ2-7; D may correspond to TRBD1 or TRBD2 (5 bases each). The material sequenced was CD4+ T cells, either the whole sample or a sorted fraction (not recorded which). This CDR3 reads CTSSPQWGSGYEQYF. The CDR3 DNA is TGTACCAGCAGCCCCCAATGGGGGAGTGGATACGAGCAGTACTTC.